This paragraph reports one TCR beta chain. This record belongs to a study of cytomegalovirus exposure and HLA in healthy donors. The protocol was immunoSEQ multiplex PCR, while the TCRdb copy is restricted to in-frame clones and leaves out a portion. The sample includes roughly 260,000 clones, 90% seen only once; the top ten take 0.3% to 0.4%. The specimen was PBMCs. The receptor comes from a woman between 18 and 29 years old in good health and CMV-seronegative.

Written as DNA, the CDR3 is TGTGCCAGCTCACCATCTTTGGACAGCAATTCACCCCTCCACTTT. As protein: CASSPSLDSNSPLHF. The chain is built from TRBV18 and TRBJ1-6; possible D gene TRBD1, 6 bases. Trimming left V 2 bases short and J 7 bases short, with 12 bases between. The CDR3 runs to 15 residues. In germline, CDR1 is KGHSH, CDR2 LQKENI.